One and the same sample provided the 14 T cell receptor beta chains below, sequenced in a study of T cell repertoires in cytomegalovirus infection. TCRdb itself ran the reads through MiXCR, one entry per CDR3 protein. This sample has 62,000 or so distinct CDR3 sequences, with 20% to 25% found just once. No antigen is known for these receptors. Here the sequenced sample was CD8+ T cells from cultured PBMCs, taken from culture after CMV antigen stimulation. These receptors all stem from a human donor in good health (CMV status not recorded). Some clones in this sample may be carry-over from other donors' samples.

This clonotype was detected only a few times. The rearrangement uses TRBV27 and TRBJ1-5, with D uncertain. Germline V gene lookup returns CDR1 MNHEY and CDR2 SMNVEV (reference sequence). CDR3 length: 12 residues. V lost 4 bases, J lost 3 bases, and 4 bases lay in between. The CDR3 sequence: CASSSYNQPQHF. The CDR3 coding sequence is TGTGCCAGCAGTTCATACAATCAGCCCCAGCATTTT.

This clonotype was detected a few times. This sequence joins TRBV6-2 or TRBV6-3 and TRBJ2-1; D may be TRBD2 (6 bases). The germline gives CDR1 MNHEY, CDR2 SVGEGT. V lost 2 bases and J 7 bases, leaving 15 bases between the germline ends. The CDR3 contains 15 residues. The CDR3 DNA sequence: TGTGCCAGCAGTTACCCTTTTGTCGCGGGAAATGAGCAGTTCTTC. Its protein is CASSYPFVAGNEQFF.

J is TRBJ2-7 and V is TRBV6-1, with D perhaps matching TRBD1 or TRBD2 (5 bases each). CDR3 length equals 18 residues. The germline gives CDR1 MNHNS, CDR2 SASEGT. The V end was cut by 0 bases, the J end by 5 bases, with 23 bases between. CDR3 region: CASSEARSGAMGRNEQYF. In nucleotides, the CDR3 is TGTGCCAGCAGTGAAGCAAGAAGTGGGGCAATGGGGAGAAACGAGCAGTACTTC.

This clonotype came up a few times. The CDR3 spells CASSDRDRGFLETQYF. As DNA, the CDR3 is TGTGCCAGCAGCGACCGGGACAGGGGGTTTCTGGAGACCCAGTACTTC. The chain joins TRBV7-9 to TRBJ2-5, with 11 bases that match TRBD1. Germline V gives CDR1 SEHNR, CDR2 FQNEAQ (reference sequence). Trimming removed 5 bases from V and 5 bases from J; junction bases left unmatched: 10. CDR3 size: 16 residues.

This clonotype was seen repeatedly, ten times or more. This chain joins TRBV19 and TRBJ2-1, with D possibly being TRBD2 (5 bases). This CDR3 spans 14 amino acids. V lost 3 bases and J 6 bases, leaving 12 bases between the germline ends. Germline CDR1 reads LNHDA; CDR2 reads SQIVND (reference sequence). In DNA form, the CDR3 reads TGTGCCAGTAGTATGGGGAGTAAGGGCAATGAGCAGTTCTTC. Translating gives CASSMGSKGNEQFF.

The chain joins TRBV9 to TRBJ2-5; TRBD1 is a possible D gene (6 bases). Trimming left V 3 bases short and J 7 bases short, with 25 bases between. This CDR3 region has 17 residues. Germline CDR1 is SGDLS and CDR2 is YYNGEE. CDR3 in amino acids: CASSARDTVTMSSTQYF. CDR3 nucleotide sequence: TGTGCCAGCAGCGCCCGGGACACCGTCACAATGTCATCGACCCAGTACTTC.

This clonotype came up many times. The V and J genes are TRBV7-2 and TRBJ2-5; tentatively, D is TRBD1 (6 bases). This CDR3 contains 17 residues. V shed 1 base and J shed 3 bases, with 18 bases lying between them. Germline CDR1 is SGHTA and CDR2 is FQGNSA. The CDR3 here is CASSLGTQGSPKETQYF. The CDR3 DNA is TGTGCCAGCAGCTTAGGCACACAGGGAAGTCCTAAAGAGACCCAGTACTTC.

The rearrangement links TRBV10-3 to TRBJ1-1; 10 positions match TRBD1. The CDR3 is 14 residues long. Unmatched junction bases numbered 3, after V lost 4 bases and J lost 4 bases. CDR1 ENHRY and CDR2 SYGVKD come from the germline V gene. The CDR3 coding sequence is TGTGCCATCAGTGGGGGACAGGGGAGCACTGAAGCTTTCTTT. The encoded protein is CAISGGQGSTEAFF.

In its sample, this clonotype was seen many times. V usage is TRBV27 and J usage is TRBJ2-5; D perhaps matches TRBD1 (5 bases). Per germline, CDR1 MNHEY and CDR2 SMNVEV (reference sequence). The CDR3 has 14 residues. The V gene lost 6 bases and the J gene lost 2 bases, with 13 bases spanning the gap. The CDR3 DNA follows: TGTGCCAGCAGCCCCCAGGGCCGTCAAGAGACCCAGTACTTC. Translated, it gives CASSPQGRQETQYF.

The chain uses TRBV18 and TRBJ1-1, with D perhaps TRBD1 (6 bases). Trimming shortened V by 6 bases and J by 5 bases, and 13 bases separated the two germline ends. The CDR3 contains 13 residues. From germline, CDR1 is KGHSH and CDR2 LQKENI. The CDR3, as DNA: TGTGCCAGCTCCACGACCGACAGGACTGAAGCTTTCTTT. Translation gives CASSTTDRTEAFF.

The chain couples TRBV27 to TRBJ2-4; 7 bases fit TRBD2. The germline gives CDR1 MNHEY, CDR2 SMNVEV (reference sequence). V trimming: 5 bases; J trimming: 8 bases; junction bases outside the gene matches: 9. The CDR3 extends over 14 amino acids. The CDR3 DNA reads TGTGCCAGCAGTCCTGTTAAGGGAGGGGACATTCAGTACTTC. It translates to CASSPVKGGDIQYF.

The chain recombines TRBV4-3 with TRBJ2-1; D gene unclear. The V gene lost 1 base and the J gene lost 1 base, with 8 bases spanning the gap. This CDR3 contains 15 residues. CDR1 and CDR2 (germline): LGHNA, YSLEER. The CDR3: CASSQVAVSYNEQFF. Written as DNA, the CDR3 is TGCGCCAGCAGCCAAGTGGCAGTTTCCTACAATGAGCAGTTCTTC.

The rearrangement links TRBV11-2 to TRBJ1-1, with 7 positions matching TRBD1. Germline V lookup: CDR1 SGHAT, CDR2 FQNNGV. J gave up 5 bases and V 5 bases, and 11 bases lay outside the gene matches. The CDR3 consists of 15 residues. The CDR3 protein is CASSKRQGKVTEAFF. CDR3 nucleotide sequence: TGTGCCAGCAGCAAACGACAGGGTAAGGTGACTGAAGCTTTCTTT.

V gene TRBV20-1 combines with J gene TRBJ1-1; 7 bases align to TRBD1. The CDR3 covers 17 residues. The germline V gene encodes CDR1 DFQATT and CDR2 SNEGSKA (reference sequence). Trimming at V came to 5 bases and at J to 0 bases, leaving 15 bases not matched to a gene. The CDR3 is CSARQIRDSLLNTEAFF. The DNA for the CDR3 is TGCAGTGCTCGTCAGATACGGGACAGTCTCTTGAACACTGAAGCTTTCTTT.